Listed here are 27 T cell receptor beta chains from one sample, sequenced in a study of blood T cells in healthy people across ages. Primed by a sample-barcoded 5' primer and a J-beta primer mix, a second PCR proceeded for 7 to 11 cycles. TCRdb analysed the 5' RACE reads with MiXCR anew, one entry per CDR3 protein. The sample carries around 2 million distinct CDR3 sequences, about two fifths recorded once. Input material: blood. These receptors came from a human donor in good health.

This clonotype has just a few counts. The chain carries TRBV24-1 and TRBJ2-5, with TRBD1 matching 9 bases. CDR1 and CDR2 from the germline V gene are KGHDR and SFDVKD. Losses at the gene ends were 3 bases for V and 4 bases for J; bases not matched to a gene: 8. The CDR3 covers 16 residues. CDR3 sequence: CATSDPEDRGGETQYF. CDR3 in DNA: TGTGCCACCAGTGATCCGGAGGACAGGGGTGGAGAGACCCAGTACTTC.

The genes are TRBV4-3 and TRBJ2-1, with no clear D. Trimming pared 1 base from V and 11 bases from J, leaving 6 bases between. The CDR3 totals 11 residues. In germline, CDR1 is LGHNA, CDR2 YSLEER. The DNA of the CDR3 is TGCGCCAGCAGCCAAGGACCGAAGCAGTTCTTC. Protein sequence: CASSQGPKQFF.

The CDR3, as DNA: TGTGCCAGCAGCCCCACAGTCATTTTAAATGGCTACACCTTC. This translates into CASSPTVILNGYTF. The genes are TRBV7-9 and TRBJ1-2; D remains ambiguous. Trimming took 5 bases from V and 6 from J, leaving 16 bases between them. The CDR3 covers 14 residues. CDR1 is SEHNR, CDR2 FQNEAQ, per germline (reference sequence).

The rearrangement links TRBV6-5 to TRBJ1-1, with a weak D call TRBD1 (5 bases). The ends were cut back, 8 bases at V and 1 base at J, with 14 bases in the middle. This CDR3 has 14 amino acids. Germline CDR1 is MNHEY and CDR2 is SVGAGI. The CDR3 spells CASGTYSSNTEAFF. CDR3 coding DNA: TGTGCCAGCGGGACTTACAGTTCGAACACTGAAGCTTTCTTT.

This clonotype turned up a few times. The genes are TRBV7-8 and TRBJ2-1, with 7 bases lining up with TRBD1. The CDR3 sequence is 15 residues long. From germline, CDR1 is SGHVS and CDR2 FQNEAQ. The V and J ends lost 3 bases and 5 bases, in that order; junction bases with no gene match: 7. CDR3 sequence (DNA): TGTGCCAGCAGCTTCGTGGCTGGACAGGACAATGAGCAGTTCTTC. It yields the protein CASSFVAGQDNEQFF. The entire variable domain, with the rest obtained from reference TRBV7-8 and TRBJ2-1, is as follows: GAGVSQSPRYKVAKRGQDVALRCDPISGHVSLFWYQQALGQGPEFLTYFQNEAQLDKSGLPSDRFFAERPEGSVSTLKIQRTQQEDSAVYLCASSFVAGQDNEQFFGPGTRLTVL.

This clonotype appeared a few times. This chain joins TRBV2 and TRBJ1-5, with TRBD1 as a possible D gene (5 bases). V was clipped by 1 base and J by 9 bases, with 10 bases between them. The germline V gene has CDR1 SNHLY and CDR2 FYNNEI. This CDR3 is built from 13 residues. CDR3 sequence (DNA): TGTGCCAGCAGTGAAGGGGGGTTTCCGCCCCAGCATTTT. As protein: CASSEGGFPPQHF.

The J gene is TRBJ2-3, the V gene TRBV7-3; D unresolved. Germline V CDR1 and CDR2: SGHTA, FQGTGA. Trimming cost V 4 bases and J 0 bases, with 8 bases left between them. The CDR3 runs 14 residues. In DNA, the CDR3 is TGTGCCAGCAGCTCCCAAAGGAGCACAGATACGCAGTATTTT. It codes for CASSSQRSTDTQYF.

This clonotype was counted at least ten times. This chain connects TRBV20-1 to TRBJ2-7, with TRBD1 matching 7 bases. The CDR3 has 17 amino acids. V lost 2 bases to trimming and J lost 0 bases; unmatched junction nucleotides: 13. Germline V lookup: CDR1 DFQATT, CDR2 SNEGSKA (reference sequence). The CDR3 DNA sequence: TGCAGTGCTAGACCACCACAGGGGTTCCCATCCTCCTACGAGCAGTACTTC. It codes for CSARPPQGFPSSYEQYF.

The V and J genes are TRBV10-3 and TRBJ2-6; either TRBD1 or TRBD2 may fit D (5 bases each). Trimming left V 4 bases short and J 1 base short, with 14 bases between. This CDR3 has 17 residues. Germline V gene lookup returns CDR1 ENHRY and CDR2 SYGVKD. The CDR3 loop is CAISVGQGPSGANVLTF. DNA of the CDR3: TGTGCCATCAGTGTCGGGCAGGGACCTTCTGGGGCCAACGTCCTGACTTTC.

CDR3 DNA sequence: TGCAGCGTTAGTAGGACCGGGGAGCTGTTTTTT. It translates to CSVSRTGELFF. The chain has TRBV29-1 and TRBJ2-2; D not certain. The CDR3 has 11 amino acids. Germline-derived CDR1 and CDR2 are SQVTM and ANQGSEA. Trimming removed 5 bases at V and 5 bases at J, with 6 bases between.

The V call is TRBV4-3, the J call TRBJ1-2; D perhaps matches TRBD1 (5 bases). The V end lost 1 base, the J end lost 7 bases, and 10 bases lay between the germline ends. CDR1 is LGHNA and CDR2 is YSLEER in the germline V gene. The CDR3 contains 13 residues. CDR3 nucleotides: TGCGCCAGCAGCCAAGTCCTCGGGACTGGCTACACCTTC. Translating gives CASSQVLGTGYTF.

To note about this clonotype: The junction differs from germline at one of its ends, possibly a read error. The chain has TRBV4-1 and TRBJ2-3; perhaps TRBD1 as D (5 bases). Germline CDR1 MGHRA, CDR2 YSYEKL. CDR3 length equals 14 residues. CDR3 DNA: TGCGCCGGCAGCCAGGGTATGAGCACAGATACGCAGTATTTT. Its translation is CAGSQGMSTDTQYF.

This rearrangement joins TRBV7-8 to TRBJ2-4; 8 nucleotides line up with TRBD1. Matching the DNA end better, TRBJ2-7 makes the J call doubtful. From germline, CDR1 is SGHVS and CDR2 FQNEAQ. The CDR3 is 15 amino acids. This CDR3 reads CASSKGTGAMYEQYF. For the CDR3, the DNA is TGTGCCAGCAGCAAAGGGACAGGAGCTATGTACGAGCAGTACTTC.

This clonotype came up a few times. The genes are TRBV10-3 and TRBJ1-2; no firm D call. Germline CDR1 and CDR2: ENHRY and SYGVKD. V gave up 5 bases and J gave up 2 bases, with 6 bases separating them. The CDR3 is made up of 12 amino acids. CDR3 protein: CAISPENYGYTF. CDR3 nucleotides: TGTGCCATCAGTCCAGAAAACTATGGCTACACCTTC.

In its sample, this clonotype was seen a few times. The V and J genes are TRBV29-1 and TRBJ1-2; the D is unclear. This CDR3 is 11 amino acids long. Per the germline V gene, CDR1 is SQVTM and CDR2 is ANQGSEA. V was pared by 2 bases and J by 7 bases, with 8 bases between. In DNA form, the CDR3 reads TGCAGCGTTGAACGGTCGAGTGGCTACACCTTC. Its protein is CSVERSSGYTF.

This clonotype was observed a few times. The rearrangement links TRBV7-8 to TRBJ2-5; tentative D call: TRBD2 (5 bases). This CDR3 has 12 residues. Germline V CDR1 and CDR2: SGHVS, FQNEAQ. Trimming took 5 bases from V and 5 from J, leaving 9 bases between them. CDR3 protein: CASSTRVETQYF. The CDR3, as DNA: TGTGCCAGCAGCACGAGGGTCGAGACCCAGTACTTC.

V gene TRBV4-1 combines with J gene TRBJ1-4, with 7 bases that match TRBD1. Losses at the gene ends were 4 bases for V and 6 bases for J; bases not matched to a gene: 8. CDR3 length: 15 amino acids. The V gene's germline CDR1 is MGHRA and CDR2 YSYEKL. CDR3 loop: CASSRTPGTDEKLFF. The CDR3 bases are TGCGCCAGCAGCCGGACCCCCGGGACAGATGAAAAACTGTTTTTT.

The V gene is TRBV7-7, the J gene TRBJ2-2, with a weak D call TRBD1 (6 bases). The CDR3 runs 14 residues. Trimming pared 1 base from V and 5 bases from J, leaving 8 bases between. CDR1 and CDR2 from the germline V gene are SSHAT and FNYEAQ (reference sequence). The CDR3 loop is CASSLEQGTGELFF. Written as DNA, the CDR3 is TGTGCCAGCAGCTTAGAACAGGGTACCGGGGAGCTGTTTTTT.

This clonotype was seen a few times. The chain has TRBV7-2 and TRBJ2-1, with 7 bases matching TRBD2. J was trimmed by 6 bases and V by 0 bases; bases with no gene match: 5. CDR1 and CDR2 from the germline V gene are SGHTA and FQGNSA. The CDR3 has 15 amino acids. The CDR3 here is CASSLAGGRVNEQFF. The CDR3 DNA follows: TGTGCCAGCAGCTTAGCCGGGGGGAGGGTCAATGAGCAGTTCTTC.

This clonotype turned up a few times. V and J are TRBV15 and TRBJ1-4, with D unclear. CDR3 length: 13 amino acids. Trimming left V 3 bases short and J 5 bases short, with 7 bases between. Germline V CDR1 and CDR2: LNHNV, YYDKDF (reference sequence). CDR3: CATSSVENEKLFF. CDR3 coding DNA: TGTGCCACCAGCAGTGTGGAGAATGAAAAACTGTTTTTT.

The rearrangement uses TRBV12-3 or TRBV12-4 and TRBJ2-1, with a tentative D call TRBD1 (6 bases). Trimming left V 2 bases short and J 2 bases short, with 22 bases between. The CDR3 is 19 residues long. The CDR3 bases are TGTGCCAGCAGTTTATTGGGGGCAGGGGAGTGGTCACCCTACAATGAGCAGTTCTTC. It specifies CASSLLGAGEWSPYNEQFF.

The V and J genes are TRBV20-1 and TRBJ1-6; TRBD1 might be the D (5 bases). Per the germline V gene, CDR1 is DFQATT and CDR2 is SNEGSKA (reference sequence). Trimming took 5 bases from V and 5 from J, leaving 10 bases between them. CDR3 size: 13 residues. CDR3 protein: CSAPGGDNSPLHF. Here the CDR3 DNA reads TGCAGTGCTCCTGGAGGGGATAATTCACCCCTCCACTTT.

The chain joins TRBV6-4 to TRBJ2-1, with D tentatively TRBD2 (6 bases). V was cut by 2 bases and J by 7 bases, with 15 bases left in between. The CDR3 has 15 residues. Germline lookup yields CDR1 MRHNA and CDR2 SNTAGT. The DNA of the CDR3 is TGTGCCAGCAGTGACAGGGGACTCACCGTGAATGAGCAGTTCTTC. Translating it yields CASSDRGLTVNEQFF.

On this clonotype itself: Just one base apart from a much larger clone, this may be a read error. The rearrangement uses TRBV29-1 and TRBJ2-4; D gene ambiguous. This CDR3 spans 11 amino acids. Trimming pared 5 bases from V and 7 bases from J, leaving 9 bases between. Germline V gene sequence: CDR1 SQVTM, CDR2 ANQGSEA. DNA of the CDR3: TGCAGCGTTCCCAGTCGGAACATTCAGTACTTC. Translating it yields CSVPSRNIQYF.

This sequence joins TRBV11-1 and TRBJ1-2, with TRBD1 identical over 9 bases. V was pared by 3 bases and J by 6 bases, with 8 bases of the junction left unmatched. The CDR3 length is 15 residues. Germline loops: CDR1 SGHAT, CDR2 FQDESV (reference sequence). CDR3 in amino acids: CASSFTGGGSDGYTF. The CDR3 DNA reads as TGTGCCAGCAGCTTCACAGGGGGCGGCTCCGATGGCTACACCTTC.

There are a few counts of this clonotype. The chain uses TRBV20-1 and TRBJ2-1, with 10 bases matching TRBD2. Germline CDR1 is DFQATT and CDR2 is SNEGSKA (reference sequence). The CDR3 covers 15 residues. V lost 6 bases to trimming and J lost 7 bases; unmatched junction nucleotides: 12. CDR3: CSAQTRAGGKNEQFF. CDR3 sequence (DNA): TGCAGTGCCCAGACGAGAGCGGGGGGGAAGAATGAGCAGTTCTTC.

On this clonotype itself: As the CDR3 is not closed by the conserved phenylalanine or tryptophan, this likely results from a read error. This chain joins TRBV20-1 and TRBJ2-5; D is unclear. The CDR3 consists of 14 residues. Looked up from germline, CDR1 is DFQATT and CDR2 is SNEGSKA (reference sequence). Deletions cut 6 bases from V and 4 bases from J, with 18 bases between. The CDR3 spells CSAIRPPTSETQYL. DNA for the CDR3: TGCAGTGCGATTAGACCCCCCACTTCAGAGACCCAGTACTTA.